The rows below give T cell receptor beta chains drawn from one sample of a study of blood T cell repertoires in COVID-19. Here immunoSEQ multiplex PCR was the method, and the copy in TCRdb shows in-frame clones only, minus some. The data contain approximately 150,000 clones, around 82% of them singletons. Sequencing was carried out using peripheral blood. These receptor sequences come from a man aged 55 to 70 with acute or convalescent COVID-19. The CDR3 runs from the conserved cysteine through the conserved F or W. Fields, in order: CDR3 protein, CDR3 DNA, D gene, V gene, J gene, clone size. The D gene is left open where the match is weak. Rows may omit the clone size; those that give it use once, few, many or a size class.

CDR3aa: CASSKSQGAGTEAFF; CDR3nt: TGTGCCAGCAGTAAATCGCAGGGGGCGGGCACTGAAGCTTTCTTT; d_gene: TRBD1; v_gene: TRBV2; j_gene: TRBJ1-1; abundance: once
CDR3aa: CASSSIEAFF; CDR3nt: TGTGCCAGCAGCTCCATTGAAGCTTTCTTT; d_gene: -; v_gene: TRBV7-3; j_gene: TRBJ1-1; abundance: -
CDR3aa: CASSLGDRNYGYTF; CDR3nt: TGTGCCAGCAGCTTAGGAGACAGGAACTATGGCTACACCTTC; d_gene: -; v_gene: TRBV11-2; j_gene: TRBJ1-2; abundance: -
CDR3aa: CASSFNFNYGYTF; CDR3nt: TGTGCCAGCAGTTTTAACTTTAACTATGGCTACACCTTC; d_gene: -; v_gene: TRBV27; j_gene: TRBJ1-2; abundance: -
CDR3aa: CSVGDTEAFF; CDR3nt: TGCAGCGTAGGGGACACTGAAGCTTTCTTT; d_gene: -; v_gene: TRBV29-1; j_gene: TRBJ1-1; abundance: -
CDR3aa: CASSVEGAEDNSPLHF; CDR3nt: TGTGCCAGCAGCGTAGAAGGGGCGGAAGATAATTCACCCCTCCACTTT; d_gene: -; v_gene: TRBV9; j_gene: TRBJ1-6; abundance: -
CDR3aa: CASSLVTGEETQYF; CDR3nt: TGTGCCAGCAGCTTGGTTACAGGAGAAGAGACCCAGTACTTC; d_gene: -; v_gene: TRBV5-5; j_gene: TRBJ2-5; abundance: -
CDR3aa: CASSSGGQGYNSPLHF; CDR3nt: TGCGCCAGCAGCTCTGGGGGCCAGGGTTATAATTCACCCCTCCACTTT; d_gene: -; v_gene: TRBV5-1; j_gene: TRBJ1-6; abundance: -
CDR3aa: CASSLQSGSGTDTQYF; CDR3nt: TGTGCCAGCAGCTTGCAAAGCGGGAGCGGCACAGATACGCAGTATTTT; d_gene: TRBD2; v_gene: TRBV7-9; j_gene: TRBJ2-3; abundance: -
CDR3aa: CSVEEGLAGGLDNEQFF; CDR3nt: TGCAGCGTTGAAGAGGGACTAGCGGGGGGGCTTGACAATGAGCAGTTCTTC; d_gene: TRBD2; v_gene: TRBV29-1; j_gene: TRBJ2-1; abundance: -
CDR3aa: CASSSSAGGNYEQYF; CDR3nt: TGTGCCAGCAGCTCCTCAGCGGGAGGAAACTACGAGCAGTACTTC; d_gene: TRBD2; v_gene: TRBV7-2; j_gene: TRBJ2-7; abundance: once
CDR3aa: CATRDKLSEQFF; CDR3nt: TGTGCCACTCGGGACAAGCTAAGTGAGCAGTTCTTC; d_gene: -; v_gene: TRBV19; j_gene: TRBJ2-1; abundance: -
CDR3aa: CSASGQRGGASGDTQYF; CDR3nt: TGCAGTGCTAGTGGCCAGCGGGGGGGCGCTTCCGGAGATACGCAGTATTTT; d_gene: TRBD2; v_gene: TRBV20-1; j_gene: TRBJ2-3; abundance: -
CDR3aa: CSVERTGLYGYTF; CDR3nt: TGCAGCGTCGAGAGGACAGGTCTATATGGCTACACCTTC; d_gene: TRBD1; v_gene: TRBV29-1; j_gene: TRBJ1-2; abundance: -
CDR3aa: CAWSGSGYQETQYF; CDR3nt: TGTGCCTGGAGTGGGAGCGGGTACCAAGAGACCCAGTACTTC; d_gene: -; v_gene: TRBV30; j_gene: TRBJ2-5; abundance: -
CDR3aa: CASGLAGGPREQYF; CDR3nt: TGCGCCAGCGGACTAGCGGGGGGGCCTCGAGAGCAGTACTTC; d_gene: TRBD2; v_gene: TRBV5-1; j_gene: TRBJ2-7; abundance: -
CDR3aa: CASSWGEETQYF; CDR3nt: TGTGCCAGCAGTTGGGGGGAAGAGACCCAGTACTTC; d_gene: -; v_gene: TRBV6-5; j_gene: TRBJ2-5; abundance: few
CDR3aa: CASSRGQNTDTQYF; CDR3nt: TGTGCCAGCAGCCGCGGACAGAACACAGATACGCAGTATTTT; d_gene: -; v_gene: TRBV3-1/TRBV3-2; j_gene: TRBJ2-3; abundance: -
CDR3aa: CASSWTASGRSGNEQFF; CDR3nt: TGCGCCAGCAGCTGGACGGCTAGCGGGAGGTCTGGCAATGAGCAGTTCTTC; d_gene: TRBD2; v_gene: TRBV5-1; j_gene: TRBJ2-1; abundance: -
CDR3aa: CATSESGTGLYQPQHF; CDR3nt: TGTGCCACCAGTGAGTCCGGGACAGGGCTCTATCAGCCCCAGCATTTT; d_gene: TRBD1; v_gene: TRBV24-1; j_gene: TRBJ1-5; abundance: -
CDR3aa: CASSLDISTDTQYF; CDR3nt: TGTGCCAGCAGCTTAGATATAAGCACAGATACGCAGTATTTT; d_gene: -; v_gene: TRBV7-9; j_gene: TRBJ2-3; abundance: -
CDR3aa: CASSYSGGYQPQHF; CDR3nt: TGTGCCAGCAGTTACTCAGGGGGATATCAGCCCCAGCATTTT; d_gene: -; v_gene: TRBV6-5; j_gene: TRBJ1-5; abundance: -
CDR3aa: CATSDPAGANSGANVLTF; CDR3nt: TGTGCCACCAGTGATCCTGCAGGGGCCAACTCTGGGGCCAACGTCCTGACTTTC; d_gene: -; v_gene: TRBV24-1; j_gene: TRBJ2-6; abundance: -
CDR3aa: CASSTDRPYYEQYF; CDR3nt: TGCGCCAGCAGCACTGACAGGCCATACTACGAGCAGTACTTC; d_gene: -; v_gene: TRBV5-1; j_gene: TRBJ2-7; abundance: -
CDR3aa: CASSQTGDKYGYTF; CDR3nt: TGCGCCAGCAGCCAAACAGGGGATAAATATGGCTACACCTTC; d_gene: TRBD1; v_gene: TRBV4-1; j_gene: TRBJ1-2; abundance: -
CDR3aa: CASSISGNGYEQYF; CDR3nt: TGTGCCAGTAGTATTTCGGGAAACGGCTACGAGCAGTACTTC; d_gene: -; v_gene: TRBV19; j_gene: TRBJ2-7; abundance: -
CDR3aa: CASSSLRGNTGELFF; CDR3nt: TGTGCCAGCAGTTCGCTCAGGGGAAACACCGGGGAGCTGTTTTTT; d_gene: -; v_gene: TRBV6-5; j_gene: TRBJ2-2; abundance: -
CDR3aa: CASSEAPGQPTIYGYTF; CDR3nt: TGTGCCAGCAGTGAAGCCCCCGGACAGCCGACCATCTATGGCTACACCTTC; d_gene: -; v_gene: TRBV6-1; j_gene: TRBJ1-2; abundance: -
CDR3aa: CASSTSPGTSSYEQYF; CDR3nt: TGCGCCAGCAGCACGAGTCCCGGGACTAGCTCCTACGAGCAGTACTTC; d_gene: TRBD2; v_gene: TRBV5-1; j_gene: TRBJ2-7; abundance: -
CDR3aa: CASSLDRPKGGYTF; CDR3nt: TGTGCCAGCAGCTTGGATCGTCCGAAGGGGGGCTACACCTTC; d_gene: -; v_gene: TRBV5-5; j_gene: TRBJ1-2; abundance: -
CDR3aa: CASSFTRDSSYEQYF; CDR3nt: TGCGCCAGCAGCTTTACCCGGGACTCCTCCTACGAGCAGTACTTC; d_gene: -; v_gene: TRBV5-1; j_gene: TRBJ2-7; abundance: -
CDR3aa: CASSDFRLDSQETQYF; CDR3nt: TGTGCCAGCAGTGATTTTCGTCTGGACAGCCAAGAGACCCAGTACTTC; d_gene: -; v_gene: TRBV6-1; j_gene: TRBJ2-5; abundance: -
CDR3aa: CASSSAGGSTGELFF; CDR3nt: TGTGCCAGCAGCTCAGCGGGAGGCTCCACCGGGGAGCTGTTTTTT; d_gene: TRBD2; v_gene: TRBV11-3; j_gene: TRBJ2-2; abundance: -
CDR3aa: CASSWGTSVSTDTQYF; CDR3nt: TGTGCCAGCAGTTGGGGTACTAGCGTTAGCACAGATACGCAGTATTTT; d_gene: TRBD2; v_gene: TRBV2; j_gene: TRBJ2-3; abundance: -
CDR3aa: CASSLDRVTGNTIYF; CDR3nt: TGCGCCAGCAGCTTGGACAGGGTCACTGGAAACACCATATATTTT; d_gene: -; v_gene: TRBV5-1; j_gene: TRBJ1-3; abundance: few
CDR3aa: CAISGTSGGAYTGELFF; CDR3nt: TGTGCCATCAGTGGGACTAGCGGGGGGGCCTATACCGGGGAGCTGTTTTTT; d_gene: TRBD2; v_gene: TRBV10-3; j_gene: TRBJ2-2; abundance: -
CDR3aa: CASSLVTGGTDTQYF; CDR3nt: TGTGCCAGCAGCTTAGTAACCGGGGGAACAGATACGCAGTATTTT; d_gene: -; v_gene: TRBV7-8; j_gene: TRBJ2-3; abundance: -
CDR3aa: CASSEEQGAGNTIYF; CDR3nt: TGCGCCAGCAGCGAGGAACAGGGAGCTGGAAACACCATATATTTT; d_gene: -; v_gene: TRBV5-1; j_gene: TRBJ1-3; abundance: -
CDR3aa: CSAAAGETQYF; CDR3nt: TGCAGTGCCGCGGCCGGAGAGACCCAGTACTTC; d_gene: -; v_gene: TRBV20-1; j_gene: TRBJ2-5; abundance: -
CDR3aa: CASRKTVSSMNTEAFF; CDR3nt: TGCGCCAGCAGGAAGACAGTCTCAAGCATGAACACTGAAGCTTTCTTT; d_gene: -; v_gene: TRBV5-1; j_gene: TRBJ1-1; abundance: -
CDR3aa: CASAQAGGKYEQYF; CDR3nt: TGTGCCAGCGCACAAGCGGGAGGCAAGTACGAGCAGTACTTC; d_gene: -; v_gene: TRBV21-1; j_gene: TRBJ2-7; abundance: once
CDR3aa: CSVKGGRDMNTEAFF; CDR3nt: TGCAGCGTCAAAGGGGGCAGGGATATGAACACTGAAGCTTTCTTT; d_gene: TRBD1; v_gene: TRBV29-1; j_gene: TRBJ1-1; abundance: -
CDR3aa: CAINRDRNQPQHF; CDR3nt: TGTGCCATCAACCGGGATAGAAATCAGCCCCAGCATTTT; d_gene: -; v_gene: TRBV10-3; j_gene: TRBJ1-5; abundance: many
CDR3aa: CASSLTPTGTGPQHF; CDR3nt: TGTGCCAGCAGTCTCACCCCTACCGGGACAGGGCCCCAGCATTTT; d_gene: TRBD1; v_gene: TRBV28; j_gene: TRBJ1-5; abundance: -
CDR3aa: CASGQGALNYGYTF; CDR3nt: TGTGCCAGCGGACAGGGGGCCCTTAACTATGGCTACACCTTC; d_gene: TRBD1; v_gene: TRBV3-1/TRBV3-2; j_gene: TRBJ1-2; abundance: -
CDR3aa: CASGFGPAGETGELFF; CDR3nt: TGTGCTAGTGGTTTCGGGCCGGCGGGAGAAACCGGGGAGCTGTTTTTT; d_gene: TRBD2; v_gene: TRBV12-5; j_gene: TRBJ2-2; abundance: -
CDR3aa: CASNFHTGVNTGELFF; CDR3nt: TGTGCCAGCAATTTCCACACAGGGGTCAACACCGGGGAGCTGTTTTTT; d_gene: TRBD1; v_gene: TRBV19; j_gene: TRBJ2-2; abundance: -